The 28 T cell receptor beta chains below were found in one sample sequenced in a study of a mutant IDH1 vaccine in newly diagnosed glioma. Documented time point: week 5, during vaccination. A 20-mer mutant IDH1 peptide at 300 ug was injected subcutaneously with topical imiquimod. Clones were read by immunoSEQ multiplex PCR, and TCRdb kept only the in-frame ones, dropping some. Among 75,000 to 80,000 clones listed, around nine tenths were seen once. No antigen has been identified for these receptors. The material sequenced was PBMCs, taken from a glioma patient whose treatment included an IDH1 peptide vaccine. Every receptor here comes from a woman aged 45 to 65 with glioma.

The chain uses TRBV27 and TRBJ1-1; no definite D call. Trimming removed 3 bases at V and 1 base at J, with 9 bases between. This CDR3 spans 14 amino acids. Germline V gene lookup returns CDR1 MNHEY and CDR2 SMNVEV (reference sequence). CDR3 protein: CASSLAARNTEAFF. The CDR3, as DNA: TGTGCCAGCAGTTTGGCAGCCAGGAACACTGAAGCTTTCTTT.

The rearrangement uses TRBV18 and TRBJ1-2; D remains unclear. Between the trimmed V and J ends, which lost 3 bases and 4 bases, there was a span of 15 bases. This CDR3 contains 15 residues. CDR1 and CDR2 (germline): KGHSH, LQKENI. The CDR3 sequence is CASSPGPAGSYGYTF. CDR3 coding DNA: TGTGCCAGCTCACCCGGGCCTGCCGGGAGCTATGGCTACACCTTC.

The V and J genes are TRBV28 and TRBJ2-5; perhaps TRBD2 as D (5 bases). Germline-derived CDR1 and CDR2 are MDHEN and SYDVKM. This CDR3 has 14 amino acids. V dropped 1 base and J dropped 7 bases, with 13 bases sitting between them. The CDR3 bases are TGTGCCAGCAGTTTATCTGGAGGCCCCGGGACCCAGTACTTC. Translating gives CASSLSGGPGTQYF.

The chain employs TRBV13 and TRBJ2-7; 8 nucleotides match TRBD2. Germline loops: CDR1 PRHDT, CDR2 FYEKMQ (reference sequence). The CDR3 spans 15 residues. The junction had 7 bases not matched to a gene; V was cut back by 6 bases and J by 0 bases. The DNA of the CDR3 is TGTGCCAGCAGTCTAGCGGGTCTTAGCTCCTACGAGCAGTACTTC. This codes for CASSLAGLSSYEQYF.

This chain links TRBV7-3 with TRBJ1-1; tentatively, D is TRBD1 (5 bases). There are 13 residues in the CDR3. V was clipped by 5 bases and J by 4 bases, with 11 bases between them. Germline lookup yields CDR1 SGHTA and CDR2 FQGTGA. The CDR3 DNA follows: TGTGCCAGCAGCCGAGACAGATTCACTGAAGCTTTCTTT. As protein: CASSRDRFTEAFF.

The chain has TRBV2 and TRBJ2-3; no reliable D call. The V and J ends lost 4 bases and 3 bases respectively, with 5 bases between them. This CDR3 spans 12 amino acids. Germline assignment: CDR1 SNHLY and CDR2 FYNNEI. CDR3 coding DNA: TGTGCCAGCAGTGTCGGGACAGATACGCAGTATTTT. Its protein is CASSVGTDTQYF. Full variable domain (missing parts from reference TRBV2 and TRBJ2-3): EPEVTQTPSHQVTQMGQEVILRCVPISNHLYFYWYRQILGQKVEFLVSFYNNEISEKSEIFDDQFSVERPDGSNFTLKIRSTKLEDSAMYFCASSVGTDTQYFGPGTRLTVL.

This clone was seen a few times. The chain links TRBV29-1 to TRBJ2-7, with D perhaps matching TRBD1 (5 bases). CDR1 SQVTM and CDR2 ANQGSEA come from the germline V gene. The CDR3 runs 14 residues. With 3 bases removed from V and 3 bases from J, the gap between germline ends came to 15 bases. The CDR3 coding sequence is TGCAGCGTTGAGGTTTTAGGGGTGTTCTACGAGCAGTACTTC. The encoded protein is CSVEVLGVFYEQYF.

CDR3 DNA sequence: TGTGCCAGCAGCTTTGACACTATCTATGGCTACACCTTC. This sequence encodes CASSFDTIYGYTF. The chain carries TRBV5-4 and TRBJ1-2; no clear D. The length of the CDR3 is 13 residues. The germline V gene encodes CDR1 SGHNT and CDR2 YYREEE (reference sequence). V was trimmed by 2 bases and J by 4 bases, leaving 9 bases between them.

The rearrangement joins TRBV9 to TRBJ2-5; 11 nucleotides align to TRBD2. The trim removed 0 bases at V and 4 bases at J, leaving 5 bases unmatched. From germline, CDR1 is SGDLS and CDR2 YYNGEE. The CDR3 spans 16 residues. CDR3 sequence: CASSVAGSGRGETQYF. The CDR3 nucleotides read TGTGCCAGCAGCGTAGCGGGTAGCGGGAGGGGAGAGACCCAGTACTTC.

V gene TRBV14 combines with J gene TRBJ1-2; 7 bases agree with TRBD1. Germline-derived CDR1 and CDR2 are SGHDN and FVKESK. V gave up 2 bases and J gave up 4 bases; unmatched junction bases: 4. This CDR3 has 14 residues. For the CDR3, the DNA is TGTGCCAGCAGCCAAATGGGACAGAGCTATGGCTACACCTTC. This codes for CASSQMGQSYGYTF.

The gene calls are TRBV10-3 and TRBJ2-7, with 14 bases that match TRBD2. The V gene end was trimmed by 5 bases and the J gene end by 7 bases; junction bases not matched to a gene: 7. Germline loops: CDR1 ENHRY, CDR2 SYGVKD. This CDR3 is built from 15 residues. The CDR3 protein is CAISTGLAGAEEQYF. In DNA, the CDR3 is TGTGCCATCAGTACGGGACTAGCGGGAGCTGAAGAGCAGTACTTC.

This clone was recorded only once. The chain carries TRBV9 and TRBJ2-5; TRBD2 might be the D (5 bases). This CDR3 is built from 15 residues. The germline gives CDR1 SGDLS, CDR2 YYNGEE. Trimming removed 1 base from V and 2 bases from J, with 12 bases in between. The chain's CDR3 is CASSVTGIPQETQYF. In DNA form, the CDR3 reads TGTGCCAGCAGCGTAACGGGGATACCTCAAGAGACCCAGTACTTC.

The V and J genes are TRBV28 and TRBJ2-2, with D hard to call. The CDR3 has 15 residues. Deletions cut 7 bases from V and 5 bases from J, with 17 bases between. In germline, CDR1 is MDHEN, CDR2 SYDVKM. The CDR3 sequence: CASTPAGRSTGELFF. As DNA, the CDR3 is TGTGCCAGCACACCAGCAGGAAGGTCGACCGGGGAGCTGTTTTTT.

In this sample, this clone turned up once. The chain recombines TRBV5-1 with TRBJ2-3, with 7 bases aligning to TRBD2. J gave up 6 bases and V 0 bases, and 10 bases lay outside the gene matches. CDR1 is SGHRS and CDR2 is YFSETQ in the germline V gene. The CDR3 runs to 16 residues. The CDR3 bases are TGCGCCAGCAGCTTGGCCGGACCGGGAGGAACGGATACGCAGTATTTT. It yields the protein CASSLAGPGGTDTQYF.

The J gene is TRBJ2-7, the V gene TRBV5-1; TRBD2 matches 11 bases. Germline CDR1 SGHRS, CDR2 YFSETQ. The V and J ends lost 3 bases and 0 bases, in that order; junction bases with no gene match: 5. The length of the CDR3 is 16 residues. The CDR3: CASSSGLAGYSYEQYF. The CDR3 bases are TGCGCCAGCAGCTCTGGACTAGCGGGCTACTCCTACGAGCAGTACTTC.

The chain links TRBV11-2 to TRBJ2-7; D is undetermined. V was trimmed by 5 bases and J by 0 bases, leaving 14 bases between them. From germline, CDR1 is SGHAT and CDR2 FQNNGV. There are 15 residues in the CDR3. The CDR3 is CASSPRTVYSYEQYF. The CDR3 DNA is TGTGCCAGCAGCCCCCGGACCGTTTACTCCTACGAGCAGTACTTC.

This chain connects TRBV2 to TRBJ2-5; 7 nucleotides align to TRBD1. The J call could be wrong; TRBJ2-7 is a better fit for the DNA end. In germline, CDR1 is SNHLY, CDR2 FYNNEI. CDR3 length: 14 residues. CDR3 coding DNA: TGTGCCAGCGGACGGGACAGCAACGCCTACGAGCAGTACTTC. Amino acids: CASGRDSNAYEQYF.

The chain links TRBV5-1 to TRBJ1-3; a possible D gene is TRBD1 (5 bases). The germline V gene has CDR1 SGHRS and CDR2 YFSETQ. CDR3 size: 14 residues. Trimming shortened V by 2 bases and J by 8 bases, and 14 bases separated the two germline ends. The CDR3 sequence is CASSLSQIGDTIYF. The CDR3 DNA reads as TGCGCCAGCAGCTTAAGCCAGATAGGGGACACCATATATTTT.

This chain joins TRBV5-4 and TRBJ2-5, with 9 bases lining up with TRBD1. After removal of 4 bases from V and 5 bases from J, the junction contained 6 bases not matched to a gene. Germline loops: CDR1 SGHNT, CDR2 YYREEE (reference sequence). There are 14 residues in the CDR3. CDR3: CASSPRDRVETQYF. CDR3 nucleotides: TGTGCCAGCAGCCCGAGGGACAGGGTGGAGACCCAGTACTTC.

The V gene is TRBV2, the J gene TRBJ2-1; D remains unclear. Germline-derived CDR1 and CDR2 are SNHLY and FYNNEI. The CDR3 loop spans 15 amino acids. Trimming took 1 base from V and 0 from J, leaving 7 bases between them. The CDR3 sequence: CASSEGANSYNEQFF. The CDR3 coding sequence is TGTGCCAGCAGTGAAGGGGCTAACTCCTACAATGAGCAGTTCTTC.

The V gene is TRBV6-1, the J gene TRBJ2-3; D perhaps matches TRBD1 (6 bases). CDR1 and CDR2 (germline): MNHNS, SASEGT. This CDR3 has 17 residues. With 3 bases removed from V and 2 bases from J, the gap between germline ends came to 18 bases. CDR3 sequence: CASSEQTAGAITDTQYF. The CDR3 DNA is TGTGCCAGCAGTGAGCAAACGGCAGGGGCTATCACAGATACGCAGTATTTT.

V and J are TRBV27 and TRBJ2-7; 12 positions match TRBD2. CDR1 is MNHEY, CDR2 SMNVEV, per germline (reference sequence). J gave up 2 bases and V 10 bases, and 6 bases lay outside the gene matches. The CDR3 covers 14 residues. For the CDR3, the DNA is TGTGCCACACAGCTAGCGGGAGGGACCTACGAGCAGTACTTC. This gives the protein CATQLAGGTYEQYF.

The rearrangement links TRBV28 to TRBJ2-2; no definite D call. Trimming shortened V by 3 bases and J by 7 bases, and 3 bases separated the two germline ends. In germline, CDR1 is MDHEN, CDR2 SYDVKM. The CDR3 loop spans 11 amino acids. CDR3 bases: TGTGCCAGCAGTTTGAACGGGGAGCTGTTTTTT. It specifies CASSLNGELFF. Supplemented by reference TRBV28 and TRBJ2-2, the full variable domain reads DVKVTQSSRYLVKRTGEKVFLECVQDMDHENMFWYRQDPGLGLRLIYFSYDVKMKEKGDIPEGYSVSREKKERFSLILESASTNQTSMYLCASSLNGELFFGEGSRLTVL.

This sequence joins TRBV7-9 and TRBJ2-5; 7 nucleotides match TRBD2. V lost 5 bases, J lost 5 bases, and 5 bases stayed unmatched. The length of the CDR3 is 13 residues. CDR1 and CDR2 from the germline V gene are SEHNR and FQNEAQ (reference sequence). The chain's CDR3 is CASSGGSGETQYF. DNA of the CDR3: TGTGCCAGCAGCGGCGGGAGTGGGGAGACCCAGTACTTC. The entire variable domain, with the rest obtained from reference TRBV7-9 and TRBJ2-5, is as follows: DTGVSQNPRHKITKRGQNVTFRCDPISEHNRLYWYRQTLGQGPEFLTYFQNEAQLEKSRLLSDRFSAERPKGSFSTLEIQRTEQGDSAMYLCASSGGSGETQYFGPGTRLLVL.

This clone was seen just once. This rearrangement joins TRBV28 to TRBJ1-1, with a tentative D call TRBD1 (5 bases). Germline CDR1 reads MDHEN; CDR2 reads SYDVKM. CDR3 size: 16 residues. Trimming shortened V by 1 base and J by 4 bases, and 16 bases separated the two germline ends. CDR3 sequence: CASSLSRRGGSTEAFF. Here the CDR3 DNA reads TGTGCCAGCAGTTTATCTCGGCGTGGGGGGAGCACTGAAGCTTTCTTT.

The sample holds a few counts of this clone. This rearrangement joins TRBV12-5 to TRBJ1-2; D call uncertain. CDR1 and CDR2 from the germline V gene are LGHNT and FRNRAP. This CDR3 has 17 residues. V was shortened by 0 bases and J by 4 bases, with 18 bases between the two germline ends. CDR3 loop: CASGLVLRGRSFYGYTF. The CDR3 DNA is TGTGCTAGTGGTTTGGTATTGCGAGGGAGATCCTTCTATGGCTACACCTTC.

The chain uses TRBV4-1 and TRBJ1-5, with D possibly TRBD1 on 6 matching bases. Germline CDR1 reads MGHRA; CDR2 reads YSYEKL. The CDR3 has 16 residues. V lost 4 bases to trimming and J lost 4 bases, with 17 bases between them. This CDR3 is CASSLEPRQGNQPQHF. CDR3 bases: TGCGCCAGCAGCCTCGAACCCCGGCAGGGGAATCAGCCCCAGCATTTT.

This clone was detected only a few times. J is TRBJ1-6 and V is TRBV5-8, with D tentatively TRBD1 (6 bases). V dropped 2 bases and J dropped 10 bases, with 13 bases sitting between them. This CDR3 region has 14 residues. The germline gives CDR1 SGHTS, CDR2 YDEGEE. The CDR3 bases are TGTGCCAGCAGCTTCTCCGGGGGGGGCTCACCCCTCCACTTT. It codes for CASSFSGGGSPLHF. Using reference TRBV5-8 and TRBJ1-6 for the parts outside the CDR3, the full variable domain is EAGVTQSPTHLIKTRGQQATLRCSPISGHTSVYWYQQALGLGLQFLLWYDEGEERNRGNFPPRFSGRQFPNYSSELNVNALELEDSALYLCASSFSGGGSPLHFGNGTRLTVT.